There are many counts of the clone carrying this TCR beta chain. What it binds is not known. Someone took the PBMCs out of 10 ml of fresh peripheral blood. For repertoire sequencing, the TCR beta CDR3 regions were amplified from RNA transcripts. Following a first-round RT-PCR that used HTBI primers, a second-round multiplex PCR was carried out. TCRdb re-derived calls from the multiplex PCR reads in MiXCR, one entry per CDR3 protein. The sample lists 300,000 to 400,000 distinct CDR3 sequences; roughly 15% were seen once. The V gene lost 5 bases and the J gene lost 2 bases, with 15 bases spanning the gap. This CDR3 region has 15 residues. This sample is drawn from a study of Graves' ophthalmopathy and Graves' hyperthyroidism. Study in general: Researchers obtained peripheral blood at initial diagnosis, before any treatment had begun. Study-level results: Discriminating ophthalmopathy from stable hyperthyroidism, a 13-signature model attained a sensitivity of about 90% and a specificity of approximately 81%. The blood repertoire also included most expanded thyroid clonotypes above 0.001 frequency.

This chain uses TRBV12-3 or TRBV12-4 with TRBJ1-2; unclear D gene. The sample was peripheral blood. This clonotype was sampled from an adult man with Graves' ophthalmopathy. In DNA, the CDR3 is TGTGCCAGCAGTCCCTTAAGTACTTCCAACTATGGCTACACCTTC. It specifies CASSPLSTSNYGYTF.